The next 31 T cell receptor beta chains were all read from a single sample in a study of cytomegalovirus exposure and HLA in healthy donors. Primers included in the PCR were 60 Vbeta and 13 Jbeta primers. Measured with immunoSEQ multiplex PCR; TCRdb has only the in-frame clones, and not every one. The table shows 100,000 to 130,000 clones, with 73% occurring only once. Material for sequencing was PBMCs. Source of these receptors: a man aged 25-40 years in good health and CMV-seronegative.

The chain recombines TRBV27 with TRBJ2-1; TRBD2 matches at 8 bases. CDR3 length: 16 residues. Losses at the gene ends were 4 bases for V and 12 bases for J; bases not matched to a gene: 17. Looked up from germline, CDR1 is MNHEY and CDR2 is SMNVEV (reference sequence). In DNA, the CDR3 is TGTGCCAGCAGTTCACACGGGTTTAGCGGGGCTATAGGGCAGTTCTTC. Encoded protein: CASSSHGFSGAIGQFF.

In nucleotides, the CDR3 is TGTGCCAGCAGGCCCCGTGGGACAAACTACGAGCAGTACTTC. Translating gives CASRPRGTNYEQYF. The V and J genes are TRBV6-5 and TRBJ2-7; D perhaps matches TRBD1 (6 bases). The germline V gene has CDR1 MNHEY and CDR2 SVGAGI. V shed 6 bases and J shed 3 bases, with 15 bases lying between them. The CDR3 has 14 residues.

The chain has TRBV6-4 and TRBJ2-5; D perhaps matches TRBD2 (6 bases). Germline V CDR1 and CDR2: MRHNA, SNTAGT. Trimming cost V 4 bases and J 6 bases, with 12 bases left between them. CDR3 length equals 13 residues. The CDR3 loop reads CASSAYGGKTQYF. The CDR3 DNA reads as TGTGCCAGCAGTGCATACGGAGGGAAGACCCAGTACTTC.

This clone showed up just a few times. The CDR3 loop is CATRPPQDTQYF. The CDR3 DNA sequence: TGTGCCACCCGCCCCCCCCAGGATACGCAGTATTTT. V is TRBV6-5 and J is TRBJ2-3, with D unresolved. The CDR3 sequence is 12 residues long. V was shortened by 10 bases and J by 6 bases, with 14 bases between the two germline ends. CDR1 is MNHEY and CDR2 is SVGAGI in the germline V gene.

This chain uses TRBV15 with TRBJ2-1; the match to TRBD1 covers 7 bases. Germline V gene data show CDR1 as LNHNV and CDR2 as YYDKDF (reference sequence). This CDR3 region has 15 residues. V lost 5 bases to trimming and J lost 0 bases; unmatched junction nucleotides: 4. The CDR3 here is CATSPRDSSYNEQFF. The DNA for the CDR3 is TGTGCCACCAGCCCCCGGGACAGCTCCTACAATGAGCAGTTCTTC.

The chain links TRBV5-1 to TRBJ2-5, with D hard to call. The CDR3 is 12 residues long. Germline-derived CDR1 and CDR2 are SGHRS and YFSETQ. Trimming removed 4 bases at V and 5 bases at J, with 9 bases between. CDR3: CASSALQETQYF. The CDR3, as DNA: TGCGCCAGCAGCGCCCTTCAGGAGACCCAGTACTTC. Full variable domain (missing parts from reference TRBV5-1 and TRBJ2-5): KAGVTQTPRYLIKTRGQQVTLSCSPISGHRSVSWYQQTPGQGLQFLFEYFSETQRNKGNFPGRFSGRQFSNSRSEMNVSTLELGDSALYLCASSALQETQYFGPGTRLLVL.

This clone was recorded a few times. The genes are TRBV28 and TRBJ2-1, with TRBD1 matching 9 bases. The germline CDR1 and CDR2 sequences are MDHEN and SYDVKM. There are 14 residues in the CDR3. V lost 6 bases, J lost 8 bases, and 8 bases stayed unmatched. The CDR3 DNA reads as TGTGCCAGCAGCCAGGACAGGGGTCGGGATGAGCAGTTCTTC. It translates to CASSQDRGRDEQFF.

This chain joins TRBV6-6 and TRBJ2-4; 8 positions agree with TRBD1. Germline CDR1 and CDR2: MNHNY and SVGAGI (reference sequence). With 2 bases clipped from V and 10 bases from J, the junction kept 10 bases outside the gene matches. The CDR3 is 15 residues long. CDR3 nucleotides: TGTGCCAGCAGTTACGTTTCAGGGGGCGCGAGGATTCAGTACTTC. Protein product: CASSYVSGGARIQYF.

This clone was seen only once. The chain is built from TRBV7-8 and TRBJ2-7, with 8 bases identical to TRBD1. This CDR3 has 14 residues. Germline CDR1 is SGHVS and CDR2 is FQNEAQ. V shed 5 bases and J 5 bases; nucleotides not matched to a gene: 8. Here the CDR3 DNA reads TGTGCCAGCAGCCGCAGGACAGGGCTCCACGAGCAGTACTTC. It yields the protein CASSRRTGLHEQYF.

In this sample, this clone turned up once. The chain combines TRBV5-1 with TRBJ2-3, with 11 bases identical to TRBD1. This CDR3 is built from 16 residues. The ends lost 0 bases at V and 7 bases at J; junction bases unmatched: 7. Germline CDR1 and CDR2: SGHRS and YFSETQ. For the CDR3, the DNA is TGCGCCAGCAGCTTGGATGGACAGGGGGCTGGGAATACGCAGTATTTT. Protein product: CASSLDGQGAGNTQYF.

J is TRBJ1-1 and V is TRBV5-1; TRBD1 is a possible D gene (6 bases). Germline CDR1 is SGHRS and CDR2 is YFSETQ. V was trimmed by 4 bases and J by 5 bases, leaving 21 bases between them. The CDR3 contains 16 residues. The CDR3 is CASSPIRGARGTEAFF. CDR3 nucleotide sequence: TGCGCCAGCAGCCCGATCCGGGGGGCCCGGGGGACTGAAGCTTTCTTT.

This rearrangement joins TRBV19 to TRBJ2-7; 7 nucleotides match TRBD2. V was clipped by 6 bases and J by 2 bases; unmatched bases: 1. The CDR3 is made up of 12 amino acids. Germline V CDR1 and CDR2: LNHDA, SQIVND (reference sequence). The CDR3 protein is CASSGGTYEQYF. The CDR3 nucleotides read TGTGCCAGTAGCGGGGGGACCTACGAGCAGTACTTC. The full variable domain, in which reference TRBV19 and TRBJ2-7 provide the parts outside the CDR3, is DGGITQSPKYLFRKEGQNVTLSCEQNLNHDAMYWYRQDPGQGLRLIYYSQIVNDFQKGDIAEGYSVSREKKESFPLTVTSAQKNPTAFYLCASSGGTYEQYFGPGTRLTVT.

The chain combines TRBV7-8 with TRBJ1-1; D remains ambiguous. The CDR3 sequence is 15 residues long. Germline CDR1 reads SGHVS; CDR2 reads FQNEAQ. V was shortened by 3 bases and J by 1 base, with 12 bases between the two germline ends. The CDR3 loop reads CASSFELRGNTEAFF. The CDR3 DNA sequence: TGTGCCAGCAGCTTTGAGCTGCGAGGGAACACTGAAGCTTTCTTT.

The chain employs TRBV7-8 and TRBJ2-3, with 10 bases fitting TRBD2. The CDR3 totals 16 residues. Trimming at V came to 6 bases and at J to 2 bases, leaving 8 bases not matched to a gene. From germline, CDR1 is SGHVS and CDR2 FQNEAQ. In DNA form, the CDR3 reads TGTGCCAGCAGTTCTCGACTAGCGGGCCACACAGATACGCAGTATTTT. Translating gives CASSSRLAGHTDTQYF.

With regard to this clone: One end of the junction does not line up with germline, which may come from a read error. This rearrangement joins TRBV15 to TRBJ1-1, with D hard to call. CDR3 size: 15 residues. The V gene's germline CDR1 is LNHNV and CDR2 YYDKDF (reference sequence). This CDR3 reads CATSREARGNTEAFF. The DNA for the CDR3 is TGTGCCACCAGTAGAGAGGCTCGAGGGAACACTGAAGCTTTCTTT.

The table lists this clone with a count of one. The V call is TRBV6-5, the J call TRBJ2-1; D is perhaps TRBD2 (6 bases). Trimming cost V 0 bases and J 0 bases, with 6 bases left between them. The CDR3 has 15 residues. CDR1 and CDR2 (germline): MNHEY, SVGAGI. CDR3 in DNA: TGTGCCAGCAGTTACTCCGGGAGCTCCTACAATGAGCAGTTCTTC. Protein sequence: CASSYSGSSYNEQFF.

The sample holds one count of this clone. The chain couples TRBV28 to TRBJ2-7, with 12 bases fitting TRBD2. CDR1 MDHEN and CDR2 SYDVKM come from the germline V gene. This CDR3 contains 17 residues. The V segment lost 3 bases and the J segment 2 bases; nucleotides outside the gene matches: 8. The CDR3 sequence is CASSLPPRTSGAYEQYF. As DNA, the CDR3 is TGTGCCAGCAGTTTGCCCCCTCGGACTAGCGGGGCCTACGAGCAGTACTTC.

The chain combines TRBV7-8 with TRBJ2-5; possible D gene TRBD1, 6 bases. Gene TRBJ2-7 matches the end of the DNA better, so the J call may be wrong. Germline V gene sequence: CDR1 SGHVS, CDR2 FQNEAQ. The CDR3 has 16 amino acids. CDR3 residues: CASSTSSYGGDYEQYF. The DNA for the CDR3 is TGTGCCAGCAGCACGAGCTCATATGGGGGCGACTACGAGCAGTACTTC.

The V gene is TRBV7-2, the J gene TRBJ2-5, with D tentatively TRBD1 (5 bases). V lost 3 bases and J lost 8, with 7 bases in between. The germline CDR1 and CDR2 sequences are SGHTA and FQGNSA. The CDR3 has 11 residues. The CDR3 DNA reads TGTGCCAGCAGCTTTCAGGGAACCCAGTACTTC. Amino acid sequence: CASSFQGTQYF.

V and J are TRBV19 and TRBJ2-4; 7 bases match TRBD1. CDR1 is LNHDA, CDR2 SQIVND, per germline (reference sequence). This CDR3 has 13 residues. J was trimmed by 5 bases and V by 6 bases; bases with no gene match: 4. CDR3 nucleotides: TGTGCCAGTAGGTTGACAGGGCAAAACATTCAGTACTTC. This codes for CASRLTGQNIQYF.

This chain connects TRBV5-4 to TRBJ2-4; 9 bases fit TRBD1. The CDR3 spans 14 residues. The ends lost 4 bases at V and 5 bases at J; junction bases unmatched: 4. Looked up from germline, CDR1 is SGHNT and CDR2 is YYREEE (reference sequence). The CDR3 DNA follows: TGTGCCAGCAGCGGACAGGGGACGGAAAACATTCAGTACTTC. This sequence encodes CASSGQGTENIQYF. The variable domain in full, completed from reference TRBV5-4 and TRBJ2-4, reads ETGVTQSPTHLIKTRGQQVTLRCSSQSGHNTVSWYQQALGQGPQFIFQYYREEENGRGNFPPRFSGLQFPNYSSELNVNALELDDSALYLCASSGQGTENIQYFGAGTRLSVL.

This CDR3 reads CASSRSGGSNTEAFF. The CDR3 region has the DNA TGCGCCAGCAGCCGTTCAGGGGGCTCGAACACTGAAGCTTTCTTT. The chain links TRBV4-1 to TRBJ1-1; 8 positions agree with TRBD1. Germline V lookup: CDR1 MGHRA, CDR2 YSYEKL. The CDR3 spans 15 residues. J lost 1 base, V lost 4 bases, and 5 bases had no gene match.

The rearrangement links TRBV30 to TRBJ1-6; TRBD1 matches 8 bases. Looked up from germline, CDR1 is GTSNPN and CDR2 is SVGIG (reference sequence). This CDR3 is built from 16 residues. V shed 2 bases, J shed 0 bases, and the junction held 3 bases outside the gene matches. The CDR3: CAWSRTGSSYNSPLHF. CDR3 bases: TGTGCCTGGAGTCGGACAGGGAGCTCCTATAATTCACCCCTCCACTTT. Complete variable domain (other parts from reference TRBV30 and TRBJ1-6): SQTIHQWPATLVQPVGSPLSLECTVEGTSNPNLYWYRQAAGRGLQLLFYSVGIGQISSEVPQNLSASRPQDRQFILSSKKLLLSDSGFYLCAWSRTGSSYNSPLHFGNGTRLTVT.

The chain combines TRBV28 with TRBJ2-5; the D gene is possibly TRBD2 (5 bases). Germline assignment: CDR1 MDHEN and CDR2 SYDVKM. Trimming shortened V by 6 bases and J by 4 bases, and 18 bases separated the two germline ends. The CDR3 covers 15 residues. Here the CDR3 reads CASSLHGERRETQYF. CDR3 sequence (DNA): TGTGCCAGCAGCCTCCATGGGGAGCGAAGAGAGACCCAGTACTTC.

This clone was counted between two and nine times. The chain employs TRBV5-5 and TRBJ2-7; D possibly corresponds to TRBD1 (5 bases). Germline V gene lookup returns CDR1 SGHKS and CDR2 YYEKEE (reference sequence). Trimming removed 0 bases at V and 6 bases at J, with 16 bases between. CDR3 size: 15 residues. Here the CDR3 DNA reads TGTGCCAGCAGCTTGGAGGGGCAGGGATTTAGCGAGCAGTACTTC. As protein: CASSLEGQGFSEQYF.

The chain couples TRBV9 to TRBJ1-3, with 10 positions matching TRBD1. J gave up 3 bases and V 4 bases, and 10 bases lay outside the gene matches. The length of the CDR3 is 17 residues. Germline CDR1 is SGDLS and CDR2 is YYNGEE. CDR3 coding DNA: TGTGCCAGCAGCTCGACGGGACAGGGGCTGTATGGAAACACCATATATTTT. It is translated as CASSSTGQGLYGNTIYF.

The CDR3 reads CASSEVAGGRELFF. DNA for the CDR3: TGTGCCAGCAGTGAAGTGGCAGGGGGCAGGGAGCTGTTTTTT. This chain links TRBV6-1 with TRBJ2-2, with 8 bases identical to TRBD1. J lost 9 bases, V lost 1 base, and 4 bases had no gene match. This CDR3 spans 14 amino acids. Per germline, CDR1 MNHNS and CDR2 SASEGT.

CDR3 sequence (DNA): TGTGCCAGCAGCTTAAGGGGAACTAACTATGGCTACACCTTC. It yields the protein CASSLRGTNYGYTF. The chain employs TRBV5-6 and TRBJ1-2; the D gene is possibly TRBD1 (5 bases). The CDR3 is made up of 14 amino acids. V was pared by 2 bases and J by 0 bases, with 8 bases between. CDR1 SGHDT and CDR2 YYEEEE come from the germline V gene.

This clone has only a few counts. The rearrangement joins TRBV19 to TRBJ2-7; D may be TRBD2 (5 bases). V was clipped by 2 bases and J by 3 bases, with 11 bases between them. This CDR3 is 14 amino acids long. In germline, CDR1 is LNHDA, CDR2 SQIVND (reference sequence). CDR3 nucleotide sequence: TGTGCCAGTAGTATACCAGGACTGATCTACGAGCAGTACTTC. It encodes CASSIPGLIYEQYF.

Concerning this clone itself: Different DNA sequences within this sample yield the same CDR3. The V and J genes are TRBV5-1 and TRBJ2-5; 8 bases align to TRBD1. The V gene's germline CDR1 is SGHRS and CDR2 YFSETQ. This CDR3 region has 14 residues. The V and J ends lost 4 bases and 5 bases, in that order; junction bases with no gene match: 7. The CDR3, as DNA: TGCGCCAGCAGCCCAGGTCAGGGGGCCGAGACCCAGTACTTC. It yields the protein CASSPGQGAETQYF.

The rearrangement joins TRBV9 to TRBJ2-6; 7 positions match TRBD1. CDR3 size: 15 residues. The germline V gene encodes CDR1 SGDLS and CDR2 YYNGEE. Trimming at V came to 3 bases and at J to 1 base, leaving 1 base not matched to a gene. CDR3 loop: CASSATGSGANVLTF. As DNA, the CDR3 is TGTGCCAGCAGCGCGACAGGGTCTGGGGCCAACGTCCTGACTTTC.